Shown below are 10 T cell receptor beta chains from a single sample sequenced in a study of T cell responses to AZD1222 COVID-19 vaccine. Sequencing was performed with immunoSEQ multiplex PCR; in TCRdb, only in-frame clones are kept and a portion is missing. The sample carries about 120,000 clones, around 88% recorded once. Specimen: peripheral blood, collected on day 0 of AZD1222 vaccination. Every receptor here comes from an adult in good health.

This chain connects TRBV7-2 to TRBJ1-3; D gene uncertain. Germline V gene sequence: CDR1 SGHTA, CDR2 FQGNSA. The CDR3 is made up of 14 amino acids. V was clipped by 0 bases and J by 0 bases, with 3 bases between them. CDR3 sequence reads: CASSLAGSGNTIYF. The CDR3 nucleotides read TGTGCCAGCAGCTTAGCGGGCTCTGGAAACACCATATATTTT.

The rearrangement uses TRBV27 and TRBJ1-1, with unresolved D. Trimming cost V 6 bases and J 11 bases, with 13 bases left between them. The germline CDR1 and CDR2 sequences are MNHEY and SMNVEV (reference sequence). The CDR3 covers 11 residues. Here the CDR3 reads CASRQGREAFF. CDR3 nucleotides: TGTGCCAGCAGACAAGGAAGGGAGGCTTTCTTT.

The rearrangement links TRBV5-1 to TRBJ2-1, with a tentative D call TRBD1 (5 bases). The CDR3 consists of 16 residues. Per germline, CDR1 SGHRS and CDR2 YFSETQ. V lost 1 base and J lost 8, with 19 bases in between. CDR3 residues: CASSLSGQGRPDEQFF. The CDR3 DNA sequence: TGCGCCAGCAGCTTGAGTGGTCAGGGAAGGCCCGATGAGCAGTTCTTC.

J is TRBJ1-6 and V is TRBV28; no definite D call. V was pared by 5 bases and J by 0 bases, with 14 bases between. The germline V gene has CDR1 MDHEN and CDR2 SYDVKM. This CDR3 has 17 amino acids. The CDR3 loop is CASSPIGTLSYNSPLHF. CDR3 bases: TGTGCCAGCAGTCCCATCGGAACCCTCTCCTATAATTCACCCCTCCACTTT.

The CDR3 region is CASSLTGYQPQHF. The CDR3 DNA is TGTGCCAGCAGTCTGACCGGTTATCAGCCCCAGCATTTT. The chain has TRBV28 and TRBJ1-5; D ambiguous. Germline V lookup: CDR1 MDHEN, CDR2 SYDVKM. CDR3 size: 13 residues. V was cut by 5 bases and J by 5 bases, with 10 bases left in between.

J is TRBJ2-5 and V is TRBV21-1; the DNA was not compared with TRBD1, the D call given in the table. TRBV21-1 is termed a pseudogene. The CDR3 has 16 amino acids. DNA of the CDR3: TGTGCCAGCAGCTCCCGGACAGGGGGGCTTGAAGAGACCCAGTACTTC. Its protein product is CASSSRTGGLEETQYF.

This rearrangement joins TRBV19 to TRBJ2-1; no firm D call. Between the trimmed V and J ends, which lost 9 bases and 5 bases, there was a span of 17 bases. The V gene's germline CDR1 is LNHDA and CDR2 SQIVND (reference sequence). The CDR3 covers 14 residues. CDR3 in amino acids: CASLDGTENNEQFF. The CDR3, as DNA: TGTGCCAGCCTGGACGGAACGGAAAACAATGAGCAGTTCTTC. Combining the CDR3 with reference TRBV19 and TRBJ2-1 gives the whole variable domain DGGITQSPKYLFRKEGQNVTLSCEQNLNHDAMYWYRQDPGQGLRLIYYSQIVNDFQKGDIAEGYSVSREKKESFPLTVTSAQKNPTAFYLCASLDGTENNEQFFGPGTRLTVL.

This chain connects TRBV7-9 to TRBJ1-1; possibly TRBD1 for D (5 bases). Germline V gene lookup returns CDR1 SEHNR and CDR2 FQNEAQ (reference sequence). This CDR3 region has 15 residues. Trimming shortened V by 3 bases and J by 2 bases, and 13 bases separated the two germline ends. The CDR3 loop is CASSFTKGKNTEAFF. In DNA, the CDR3 is TGTGCCAGCAGCTTTACAAAGGGGAAAAACACTGAAGCTTTCTTT.

This chain links TRBV4-1 with TRBJ1-6, with D possibly being TRBD1 (5 bases). This CDR3 comprises 15 residues. Germline CDR1 is MGHRA and CDR2 is YSYEKL. Trimming removed 0 bases at V and 9 bases at J, with 12 bases between. The CDR3 DNA sequence: TGCGCCAGCAGCCAAGAGGACACGTGGGTTTCACCCCTCCACTTT. It translates to CASSQEDTWVSPLHF.

The chain employs TRBV4-2 and TRBJ1-5; 7 nucleotides line up with TRBD1. The CDR3 has 15 amino acids. Germline CDR1 and CDR2: LGHNA and YNFKEQ. V lost 4 bases, J lost 6 bases, and 9 bases stayed unmatched. CDR3 amino acids: CASSREVGGSQPQHF. CDR3 DNA: TGTGCCAGCAGCCGGGAGGTAGGGGGCTCTCAGCCCCAGCATTTT.